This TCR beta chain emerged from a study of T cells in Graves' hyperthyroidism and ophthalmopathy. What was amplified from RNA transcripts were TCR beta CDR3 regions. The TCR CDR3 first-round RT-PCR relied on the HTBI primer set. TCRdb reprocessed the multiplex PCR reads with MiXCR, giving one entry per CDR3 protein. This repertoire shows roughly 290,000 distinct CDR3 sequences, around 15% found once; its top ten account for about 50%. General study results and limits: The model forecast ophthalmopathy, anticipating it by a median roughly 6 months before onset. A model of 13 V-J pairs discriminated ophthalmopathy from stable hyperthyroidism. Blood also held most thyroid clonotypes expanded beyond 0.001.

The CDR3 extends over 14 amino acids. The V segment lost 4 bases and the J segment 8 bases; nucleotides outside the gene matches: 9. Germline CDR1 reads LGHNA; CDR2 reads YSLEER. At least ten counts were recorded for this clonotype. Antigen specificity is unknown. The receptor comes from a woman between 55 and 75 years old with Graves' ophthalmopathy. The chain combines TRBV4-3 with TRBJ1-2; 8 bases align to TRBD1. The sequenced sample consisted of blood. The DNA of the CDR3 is TGCGCCAGCAGCCGCGCCGGGACAGGAGTGGGCTACACCTTC. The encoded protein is CASSRAGTGVGYTF.